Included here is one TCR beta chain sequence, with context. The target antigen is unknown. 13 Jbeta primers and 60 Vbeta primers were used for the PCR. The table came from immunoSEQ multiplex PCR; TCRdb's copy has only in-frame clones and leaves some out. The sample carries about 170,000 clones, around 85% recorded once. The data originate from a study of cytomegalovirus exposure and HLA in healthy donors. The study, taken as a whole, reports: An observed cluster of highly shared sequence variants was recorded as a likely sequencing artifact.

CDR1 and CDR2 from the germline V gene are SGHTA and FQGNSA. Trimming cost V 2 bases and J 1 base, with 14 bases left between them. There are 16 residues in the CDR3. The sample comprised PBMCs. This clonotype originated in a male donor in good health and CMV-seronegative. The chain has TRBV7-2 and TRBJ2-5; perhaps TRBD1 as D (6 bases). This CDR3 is CASSLRYPGAQETQYF. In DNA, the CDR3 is TGTGCCAGCAGCTTAAGGTACCCAGGGGCCCAAGAGACCCAGTACTTC.